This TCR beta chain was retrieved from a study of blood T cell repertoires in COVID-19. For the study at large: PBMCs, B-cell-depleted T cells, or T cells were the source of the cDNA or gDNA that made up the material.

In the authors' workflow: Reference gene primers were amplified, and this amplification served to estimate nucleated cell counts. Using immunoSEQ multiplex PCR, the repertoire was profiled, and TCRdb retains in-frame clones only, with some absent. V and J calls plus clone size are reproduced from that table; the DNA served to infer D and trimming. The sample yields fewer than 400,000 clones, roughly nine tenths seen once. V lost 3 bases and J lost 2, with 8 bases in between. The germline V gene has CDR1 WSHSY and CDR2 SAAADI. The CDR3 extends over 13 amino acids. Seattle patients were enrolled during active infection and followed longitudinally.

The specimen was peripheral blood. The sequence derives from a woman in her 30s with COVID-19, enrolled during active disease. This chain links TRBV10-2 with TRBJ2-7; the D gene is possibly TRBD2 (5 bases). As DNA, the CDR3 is TGCGCCAGCAGTGATCACGGGACCTACGAGCAGTACTTC. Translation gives CASSDHGTYEQYF.